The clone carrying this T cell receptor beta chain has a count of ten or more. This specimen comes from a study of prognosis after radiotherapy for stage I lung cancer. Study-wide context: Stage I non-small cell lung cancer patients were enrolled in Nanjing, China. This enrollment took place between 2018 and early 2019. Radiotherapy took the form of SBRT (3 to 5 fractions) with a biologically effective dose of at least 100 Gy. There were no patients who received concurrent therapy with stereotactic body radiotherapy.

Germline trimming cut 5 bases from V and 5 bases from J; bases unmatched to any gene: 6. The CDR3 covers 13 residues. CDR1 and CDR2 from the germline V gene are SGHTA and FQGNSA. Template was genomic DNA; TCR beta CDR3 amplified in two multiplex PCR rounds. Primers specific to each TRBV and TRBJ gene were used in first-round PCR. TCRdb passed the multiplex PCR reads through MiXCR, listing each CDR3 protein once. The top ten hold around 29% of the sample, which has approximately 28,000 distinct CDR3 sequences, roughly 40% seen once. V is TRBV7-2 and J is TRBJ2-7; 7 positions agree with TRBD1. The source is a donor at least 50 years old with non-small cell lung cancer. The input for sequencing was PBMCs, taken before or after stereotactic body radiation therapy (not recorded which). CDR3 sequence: CASSGDRVDEQYF. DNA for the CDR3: TGTGCCAGCAGCGGAGACAGGGTCGACGAGCAGTACTTC.